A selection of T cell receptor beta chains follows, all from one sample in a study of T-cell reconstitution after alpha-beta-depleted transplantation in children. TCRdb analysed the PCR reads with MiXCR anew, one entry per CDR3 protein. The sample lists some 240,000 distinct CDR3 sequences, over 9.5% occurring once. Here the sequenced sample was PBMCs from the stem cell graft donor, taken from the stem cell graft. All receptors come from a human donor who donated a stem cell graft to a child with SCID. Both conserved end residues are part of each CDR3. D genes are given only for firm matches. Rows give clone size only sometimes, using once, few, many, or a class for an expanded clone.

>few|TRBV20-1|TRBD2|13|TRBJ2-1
CSAVGLAGGEQFF
TGCAGTGCAGTGGGACTAGCGGGGGGTGAGCAGTTCTTC
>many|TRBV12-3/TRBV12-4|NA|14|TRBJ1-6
CASSPGPRDSPLHF
TGTGCCAGCTCCCCCGGGCCGCGAGATTCACCCCTCCACTTT
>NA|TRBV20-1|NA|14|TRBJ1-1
CSVSRSGRFGEAFF
TGCAGTGTTTCCCGTTCAGGGCGTTTCGGTGAAGCTTTCTTT
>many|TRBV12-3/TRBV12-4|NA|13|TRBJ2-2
CASSLAETGELFF
TGTGCCAGCAGTTTAGCGGAGACCGGGGAGCTGTTTTTT
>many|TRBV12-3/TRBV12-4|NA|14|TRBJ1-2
CASSLWIQGLGYTF
TGTGCCAGCAGTTTATGGATCCAGGGACTTGGCTACACCTTC
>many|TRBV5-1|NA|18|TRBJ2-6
CASSLSWTTSSGANVLTF
TGCGCCAGCAGCCTCTCCTGGACAACAAGCTCTGGGGCCAACGTCCTGACTTTC
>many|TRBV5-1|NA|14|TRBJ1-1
CASSLYRANTEAFF
TGCGCCAGCAGCTTGTACAGGGCGAACACTGAAGCTTTCTTT
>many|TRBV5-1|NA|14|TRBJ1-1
CASSLEGVNTEAFF
TGCGCCAGCAGCTTGGAAGGAGTGAACACTGAAGCTTTCTTT
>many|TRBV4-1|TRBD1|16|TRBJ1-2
CASSQDNRGSNYGYTF
TGCGCCAGCAGCCAAGACAACAGGGGATCCAACTATGGCTACACCTTC
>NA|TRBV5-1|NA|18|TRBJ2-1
CASSLWGGEPSSYNEQFF
TGCGCCAGCAGCTTGTGGGGCGGCGAACCATCATCCTACAATGAGCAGTTCTTC
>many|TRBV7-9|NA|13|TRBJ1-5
CASSREGNQPQHF
TGTGCCAGCAGCCGGGAGGGGAATCAGCCCCAGCATTTT
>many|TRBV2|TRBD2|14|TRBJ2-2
CASSERGETGELFF
TGTGCCAGCAGTGAACGGGGGGAAACCGGGGAGCTGTTTTTT
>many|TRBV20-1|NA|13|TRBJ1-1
CSAPGPRNTEAFF
TGCAGTGCCCCGGGACCGAGGAACACTGAAGCTTTCTTT
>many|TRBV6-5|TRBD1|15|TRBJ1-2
CASSYSTGVNYGYTF
TGTGCCAGCAGTTACTCGACAGGGGTTAACTATGGCTACACCTTC
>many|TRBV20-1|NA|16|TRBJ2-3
CSARDPRAIYTDTQYF
TGCAGTGCTAGAGATCCGCGGGCCATCTACACAGATACGCAGTATTTT
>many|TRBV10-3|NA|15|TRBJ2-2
CAISESGRTTGELFF
TGTGCCATCAGTGAGTCGGGCAGGACTACCGGGGAGCTGTTTTTT
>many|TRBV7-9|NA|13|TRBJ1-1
CASSPSGGTEAFF
TGTGCCAGCAGCCCCTCGGGGGGCACTGAAGCTTTCTTT
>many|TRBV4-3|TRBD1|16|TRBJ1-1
CASSPKPGQGGTEAFF
TGCGCCAGCAGCCCTAAGCCGGGACAGGGAGGCACTGAAGCTTTCTTT
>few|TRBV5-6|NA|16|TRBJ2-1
CASSLFVGSSYNEQFF
TGTGCCAGCAGCTTGTTTGTAGGGAGCTCCTACAATGAGCAGTTCTTC
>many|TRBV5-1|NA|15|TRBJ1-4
CASSLVAATNEKLFF
TGCGCCAGCAGCTTGGTGGCTGCAACTAATGAAAAACTGTTTTTT
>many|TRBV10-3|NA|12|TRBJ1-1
CAISEGNTEAFF
TGTGCCATCAGTGAGGGCAACACTGAAGCTTTCTTT
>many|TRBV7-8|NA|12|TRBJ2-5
CASSLMMETQYF
TGTGCCAGCAGCTTAATGATGGAGACCCAGTACTTC
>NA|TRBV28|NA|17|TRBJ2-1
CASSLGAWRGRYNEQFF
TGTGCCAGCAGCCTAGGGGCCTGGCGGGGCCGCTACAATGAGCAGTTCTTC
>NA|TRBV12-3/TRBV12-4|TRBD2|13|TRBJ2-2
CASSLTSVGELFF
TGTGCTAGCAGCCTGACTAGCGTCGGGGAGCTGTTTTTT
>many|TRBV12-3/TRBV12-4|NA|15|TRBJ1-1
CASSFGTGIRAEAFF
TGTGCCAGCAGTTTCGGAACAGGGATTAGGGCTGAAGCTTTCTTT
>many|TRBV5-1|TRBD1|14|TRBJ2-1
CASGSQGDYNEQFF
TGCGCCAGCGGGTCCCAGGGGGATTACAATGAGCAGTTCTTC
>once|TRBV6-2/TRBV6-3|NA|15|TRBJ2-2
CASEGMGINTGELFF
TGTGCCAGCGAAGGGATGGGGATCAACACCGGGGAGCTGTTTTTT
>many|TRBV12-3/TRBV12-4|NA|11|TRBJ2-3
CASSTVDTQYF
TGTGCCAGCAGTACGGTGGATACGCAGTATTTT
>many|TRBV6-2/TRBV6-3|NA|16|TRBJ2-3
CASNDVWGSDTDTQYF
TGTGCCAGCAACGACGTCTGGGGGAGCGACACAGATACGCAGTATTTT
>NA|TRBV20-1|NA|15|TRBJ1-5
CSASRTGTPNQPQHF
TGCAGTGCTAGTCGCACAGGGACGCCCAATCAGCCCCAGCATTTT
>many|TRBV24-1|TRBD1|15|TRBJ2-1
CATSDVQGAGNEQFF
TGTGCCACCAGTGATGTCCAGGGGGCCGGCAATGAGCAGTTCTTC
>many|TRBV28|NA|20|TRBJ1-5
CASSFRLRGPWSRGNQPQHF
TGTGCCAGCAGTTTTCGCCTCCGAGGGCCCTGGTCTAGAGGCAATCAGCCCCAGCATTTT
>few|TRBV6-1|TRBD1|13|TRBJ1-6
CASSLQGGGPLHF
TGTGCCAGCAGTCTCCAGGGGGGGGGACCCCTCCACTTT
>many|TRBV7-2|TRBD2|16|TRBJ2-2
CASSLKAGGNTGELFF
TGTGCCAGCAGCTTAAAAGCGGGGGGCAACACCGGGGAGCTGTTTTTT
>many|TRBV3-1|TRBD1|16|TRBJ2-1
CASKGGQGLSYNEQFF
TGTGCCAGCAAAGGGGGACAGGGCTTGTCCTACAATGAGCAGTTCTTC
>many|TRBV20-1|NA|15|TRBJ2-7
CSARGHPRNPYEQYF
TGCAGTGCTCGCGGACACCCGCGAAACCCCTACGAGCAGTACTTC
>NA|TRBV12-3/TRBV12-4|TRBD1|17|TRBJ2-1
CASSTRRGPSSYNEQFF
TGTGCCAGCAGTACTCGCAGGGGGCCGAGCTCCTACAATGAGCAGTTCTTC
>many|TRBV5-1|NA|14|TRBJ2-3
CASRKDPPGDTQYF
TGCGCCAGCAGGAAAGACCCCCCGGGGGATACGCAGTATTTT
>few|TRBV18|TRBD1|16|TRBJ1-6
CASSQTGRWRRSPLHF
TGTGCCAGCTCGCAGACAGGGAGATGGCGGCGGTCACCCCTCCACTTT
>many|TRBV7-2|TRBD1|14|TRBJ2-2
CASGGTGSTGELFF
TGTGCCAGCGGCGGGACAGGTTCCACCGGGGAGCTGTTTTTT
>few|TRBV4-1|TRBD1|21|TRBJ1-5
CASSQDLLDRDSLFSNQPQHF
TGCGCCAGCAGCCAAGATCTGCTTGACCGGGACAGCCTCTTTAGCAATCAGCCCCAGCATTTT
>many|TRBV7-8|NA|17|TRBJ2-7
CASSLGPTGGISYEQYF
TGTGCCAGCAGCTTAGGTCCAACGGGGGGCATCTCCTACGAGCAGTACTTC
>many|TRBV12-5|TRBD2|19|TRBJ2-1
CASGLVAGALFSSYNEQFF
TGTGCTAGTGGTTTGGTAGCGGGGGCCCTTTTTAGCTCCTACAATGAGCAGTTCTTC